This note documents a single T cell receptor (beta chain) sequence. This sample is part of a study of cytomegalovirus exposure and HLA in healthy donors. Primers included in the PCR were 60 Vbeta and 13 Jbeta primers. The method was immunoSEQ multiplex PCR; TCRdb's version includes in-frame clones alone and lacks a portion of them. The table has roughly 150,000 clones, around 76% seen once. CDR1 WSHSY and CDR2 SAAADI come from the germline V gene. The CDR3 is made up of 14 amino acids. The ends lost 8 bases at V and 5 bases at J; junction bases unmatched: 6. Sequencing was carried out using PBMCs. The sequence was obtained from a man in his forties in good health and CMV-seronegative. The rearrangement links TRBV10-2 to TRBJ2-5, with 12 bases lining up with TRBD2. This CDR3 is CASLTSGSQETQYF. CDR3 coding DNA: TGCGCCAGCCTGACTAGCGGGAGTCAGGAGACCCAGTACTTC.